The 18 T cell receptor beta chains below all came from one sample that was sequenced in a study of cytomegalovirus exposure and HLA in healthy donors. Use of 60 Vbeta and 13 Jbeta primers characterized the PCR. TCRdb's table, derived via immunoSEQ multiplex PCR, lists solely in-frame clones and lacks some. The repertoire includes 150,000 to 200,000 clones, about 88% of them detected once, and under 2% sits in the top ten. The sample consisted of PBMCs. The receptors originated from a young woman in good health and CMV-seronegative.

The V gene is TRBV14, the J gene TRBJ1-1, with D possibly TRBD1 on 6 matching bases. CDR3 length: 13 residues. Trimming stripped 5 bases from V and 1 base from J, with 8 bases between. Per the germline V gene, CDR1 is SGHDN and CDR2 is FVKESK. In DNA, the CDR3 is TGTGCCAGCAGCATACAGGGGAACACTGAAGCTTTCTTT. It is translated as CASSIQGNTEAFF.

The CDR3 is CASSTQGAGETQYF. The CDR3 region has the DNA TGTGCCAGCAGTACTCAGGGGGCCGGTGAGACCCAGTACTTC. The J gene is TRBJ2-5, the V gene TRBV28, with TRBD1 matching over 8 bases. This CDR3 has 14 residues. Germline V gene data show CDR1 as MDHEN and CDR2 as SYDVKM. Trimming cost V 5 bases and J 5 bases; bases outside gene matches: 7.

The CDR3 DNA is TGCGCCAGCAGCCAAGAGGGCGGGTTGGGAGAGACCCAGTACTTC. Protein sequence: CASSQEGGLGETQYF. This chain links TRBV4-1 with TRBJ2-5; the D gene is possibly TRBD2 (5 bases). The CDR3 is made up of 15 amino acids. Germline V gives CDR1 MGHRA, CDR2 YSYEKL. The germline V and J ends were trimmed by 0 bases and 4 bases, with 12 bases remaining between them.

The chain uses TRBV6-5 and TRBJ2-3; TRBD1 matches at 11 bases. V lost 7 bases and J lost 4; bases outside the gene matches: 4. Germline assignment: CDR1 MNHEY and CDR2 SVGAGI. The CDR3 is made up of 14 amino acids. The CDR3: CASKLGQGADTQYF. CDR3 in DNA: TGTGCCAGCAAGCTGGGACAGGGGGCAGATACGCAGTATTTT.

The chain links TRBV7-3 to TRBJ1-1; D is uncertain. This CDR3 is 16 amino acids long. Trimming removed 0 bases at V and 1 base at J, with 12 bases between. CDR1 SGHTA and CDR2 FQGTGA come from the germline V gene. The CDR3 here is CASSLTSHTTNTEAFF. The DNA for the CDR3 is TGTGCCAGCAGCTTAACTTCGCACACCACGAACACTGAAGCTTTCTTT.

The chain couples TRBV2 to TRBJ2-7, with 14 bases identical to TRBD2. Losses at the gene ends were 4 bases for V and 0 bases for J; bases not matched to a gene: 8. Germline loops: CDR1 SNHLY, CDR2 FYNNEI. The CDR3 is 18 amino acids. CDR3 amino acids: CASSAGLAGGLDSYEQYF. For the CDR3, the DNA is TGTGCCAGCAGTGCCGGACTAGCGGGAGGACTAGACTCCTACGAGCAGTACTTC.

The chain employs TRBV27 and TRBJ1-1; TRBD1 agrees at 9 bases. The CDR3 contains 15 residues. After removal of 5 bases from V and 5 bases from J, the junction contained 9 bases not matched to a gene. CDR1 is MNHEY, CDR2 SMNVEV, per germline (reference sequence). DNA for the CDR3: TGTGCCAGCAGTCCTTTTGACAGGGGGTGGACTGAAGCTTTCTTT. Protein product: CASSPFDRGWTEAFF.

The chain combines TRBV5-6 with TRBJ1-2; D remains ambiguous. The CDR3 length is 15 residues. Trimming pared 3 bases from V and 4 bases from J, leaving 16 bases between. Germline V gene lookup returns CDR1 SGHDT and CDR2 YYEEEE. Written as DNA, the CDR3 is TGTGCCAGCAGCTCGCCGGCAGGCCAGGTCTATGGCTACACCTTC. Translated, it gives CASSSPAGQVYGYTF.

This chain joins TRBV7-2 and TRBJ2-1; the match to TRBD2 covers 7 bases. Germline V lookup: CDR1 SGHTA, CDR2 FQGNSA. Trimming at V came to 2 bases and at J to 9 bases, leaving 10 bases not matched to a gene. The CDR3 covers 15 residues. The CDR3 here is CASSLFGAGAAEQFF. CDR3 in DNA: TGTGCCAGCAGCTTATTCGGGGCGGGAGCGGCTGAGCAGTTCTTC.

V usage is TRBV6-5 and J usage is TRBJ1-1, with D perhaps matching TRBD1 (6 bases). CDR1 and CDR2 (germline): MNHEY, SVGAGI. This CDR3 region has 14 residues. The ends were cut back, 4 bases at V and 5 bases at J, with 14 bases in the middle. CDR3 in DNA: TGTGCCAGCAGTTTCGCCAGGGGTACGACTGAAGCTTTCTTT. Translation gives CASSFARGTTEAFF.

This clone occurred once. The CDR3 sequence is CASSPIGQGYQPQHF. CDR3 DNA: TGTGCCAGCAGCCCGATAGGACAGGGTTATCAGCCCCAGCATTTT. This chain uses TRBV5-5 with TRBJ1-5; 8 nucleotides match TRBD1. Unmatched junction bases numbered 8, after V lost 4 bases and J lost 5 bases. CDR1 and CDR2 (germline): SGHKS, YYEKEE (reference sequence). This CDR3 is 15 amino acids long.

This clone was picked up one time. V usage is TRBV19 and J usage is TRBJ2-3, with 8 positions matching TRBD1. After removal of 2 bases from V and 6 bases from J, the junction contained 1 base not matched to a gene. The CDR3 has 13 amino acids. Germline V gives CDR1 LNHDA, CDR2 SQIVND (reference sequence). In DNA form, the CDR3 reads TGTGCCAGTAGTATACAGGGGGCGGATACGCAGTATTTT. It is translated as CASSIQGADTQYF. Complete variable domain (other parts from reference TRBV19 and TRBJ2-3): DGGITQSPKYLFRKEGQNVTLSCEQNLNHDAMYWYRQDPGQGLRLIYYSQIVNDFQKGDIAEGYSVSREKKESFPLTVTSAQKNPTAFYLCASSIQGADTQYFGPGTRLTVL.

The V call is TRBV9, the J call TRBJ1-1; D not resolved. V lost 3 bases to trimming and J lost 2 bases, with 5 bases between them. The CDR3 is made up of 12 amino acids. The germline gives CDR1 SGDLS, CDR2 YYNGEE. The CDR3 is CASSALNTEAFF. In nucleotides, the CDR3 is TGTGCCAGCAGCGCTCTAAACACTGAAGCTTTCTTT.

The CDR3 DNA sequence: TGTGCCACCAGCAGAACAGGGGATTGGGGCAATCAGCCCCAGCATTTT. This encodes CATSRTGDWGNQPQHF. The gene calls are TRBV15 and TRBJ1-5; 7 bases align to TRBD1. Germline V CDR1 and CDR2: LNHNV, YYDKDF (reference sequence). The CDR3 runs 16 residues. Germline trimming cut 2 bases from V and 2 bases from J; bases unmatched to any gene: 6.

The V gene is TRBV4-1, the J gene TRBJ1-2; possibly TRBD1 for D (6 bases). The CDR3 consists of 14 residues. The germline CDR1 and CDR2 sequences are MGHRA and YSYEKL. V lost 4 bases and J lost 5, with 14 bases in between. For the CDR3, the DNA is TGCGCCAGCAGCCCCATCAGGGGCCCTTATGGCTACACCTTC. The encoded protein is CASSPIRGPYGYTF.

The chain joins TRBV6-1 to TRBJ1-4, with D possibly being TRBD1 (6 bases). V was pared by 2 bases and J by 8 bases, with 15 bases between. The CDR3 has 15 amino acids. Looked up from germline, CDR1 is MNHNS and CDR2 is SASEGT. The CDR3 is CASSEIAGEGEKLFF. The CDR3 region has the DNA TGTGCCAGCAGTGAAATCGCAGGGGAGGGAGAAAAACTGTTTTTT.

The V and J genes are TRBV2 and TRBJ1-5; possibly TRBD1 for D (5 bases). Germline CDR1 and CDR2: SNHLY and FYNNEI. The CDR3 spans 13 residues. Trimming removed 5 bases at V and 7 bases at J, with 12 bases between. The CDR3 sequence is CASSSERGQPQHF. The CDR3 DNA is TGTGCCAGCAGTAGTGAAAGGGGACAGCCCCAGCATTTT. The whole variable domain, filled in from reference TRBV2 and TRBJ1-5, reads EPEVTQTPSHQVTQMGQEVILRCVPISNHLYFYWYRQILGQKVEFLVSFYNNEISEKSEIFDDQFSVERPDGSNFTLKIRSTKLEDSAMYFCASSSERGQPQHFGDGTRLSIL.

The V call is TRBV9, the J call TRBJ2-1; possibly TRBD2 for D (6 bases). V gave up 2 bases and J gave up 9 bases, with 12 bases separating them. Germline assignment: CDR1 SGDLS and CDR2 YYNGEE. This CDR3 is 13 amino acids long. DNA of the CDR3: TGTGCCAGCAGCGTCCTCACGGAGGGTGAGCAGTTCTTC. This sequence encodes CASSVLTEGEQFF. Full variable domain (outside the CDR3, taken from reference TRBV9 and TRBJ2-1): DSGVTQTPKHLITATGQRVTLRCSPRSGDLSVYWYQQSLDQGLQFLIQYYNGEERAKGNILERFSAQQFPDLHSELNLSSLELGDSALYFCASSVLTEGEQFFGPGTRLTVL.